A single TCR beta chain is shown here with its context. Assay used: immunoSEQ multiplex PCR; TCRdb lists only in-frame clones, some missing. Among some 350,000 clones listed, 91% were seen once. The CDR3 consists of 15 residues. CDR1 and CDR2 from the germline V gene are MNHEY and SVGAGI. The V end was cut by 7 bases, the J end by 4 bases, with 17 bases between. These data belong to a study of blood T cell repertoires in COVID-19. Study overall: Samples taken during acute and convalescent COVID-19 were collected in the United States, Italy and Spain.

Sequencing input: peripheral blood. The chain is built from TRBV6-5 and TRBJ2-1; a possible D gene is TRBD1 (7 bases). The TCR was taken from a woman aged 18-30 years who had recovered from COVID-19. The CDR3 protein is CASIRAGGTYNEQFF. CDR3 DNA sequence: TGTGCCAGCATTCGGGCAGGGGGGACGTACAATGAGCAGTTCTTC.